This T cell receptor beta chain was documented in a study of blood T cell repertoires in COVID-19. For the study at large: Whether acute or convalescent, the COVID-19 samples came from the United States, Italy and Spain. T cells, B-cell-depleted T cells, or PBMCs supplied cDNA or gDNA.

Germline V gene lookup returns CDR1 SNHLY and CDR2 FYNNEI. The length of the CDR3 is 13 residues. V lost 7 bases, J lost 1 base, and 11 bases lay in between. Original processing methods: The assay estimated nucleated cells by amplifying reference gene primers. Using immunoSEQ multiplex PCR, the repertoire was profiled, and TCRdb retains in-frame clones only, with some absent. That table supplies the V and J calls and clone size; D and trimming were determined from the DNA. The sample lists about 110,000 clones, about 87% seen once, with 6.6% in the top ten. This chain connects TRBV2 to TRBJ2-7; weak D call: TRBD1 (5 bases). The sample was peripheral blood. This sequence was found in a woman in her fifties or sixties with acute or convalescent COVID-19. CDR3 nucleotides: TGTGCCAGCAATACAGGACCGTCCTACGAGCAGTACTTC. Encoded protein: CASNTGPSYEQYF.